A selection of T cell receptor beta chains follows, all from one sample in a study of regulatory T cells in long-lasting Graves disease. Each CDR3 protein gets one entry after TCRdb re-called the multiplex PCR reads with MiXCR. This table has around 450,000 distinct CDR3 sequences, around a fifth appearing once. The source was peripheral blood mononuclear cells (PBMCs), collected when the disease was refractory, from a patient treated with antithyroid drugs. These receptors all come from a female donor with Graves disease. Each CDR3 is given with its conserved first and last residue. A D gene is named only where the DNA matches it firmly. A row's size may be missing; if present it is once, few, many or a size class.

clone_size | d_call | j_call | v_call | cdr3_nt | cdr3_aa
many | - | TRBJ2-5 | TRBV28 | TGTGCCAGCAGAGGAGGAGGCCCACCCGAAGAGACCCAGTACTTC | CASRGGGPPEETQYF
- | - | TRBJ1-5 | TRBV20-1 | TGCAGTGCCGCCCCAGGGGGCAATCAGCCCCAGCATTTT | CSAAPGGNQPQHF
few | - | TRBJ2-7 | TRBV20-1 | TGCAGTGCTAGAGATTTTATGGCTCCGCAGTACTTC | CSARDFMAPQYF
few | - | TRBJ1-2 | TRBV28 | TGTGCCAGCAGGGAAGTTCCTAACTATGGCTACACCTTC | CASREVPNYGYTF
- | - | TRBJ2-6 | TRBV6-1 | TGTGCCAGCAGCCCTCCCTCAGTCGCTCGGGGGGCCAACGTCCTGACTTTC | CASSPPSVARGANVLTF
few | - | TRBJ1-5 | TRBV19 | TGTGCCAGTAGTATGATATACCTGAGCAATCAGCCCCAGCATTTT | CASSMIYLSNQPQHF
- | TRBD1 | TRBJ2-7 | TRBV28 | TGTGCCGGCAGTACATGGACAGGATCCTACGAGCAGTACTTC | CAGSTWTGSYEQYF
- | - | TRBJ2-7 | TRBV24-1 | TGTGCCACCAGTGATGGGCCAACCTACGAGCAGTACTTC | CATSDGPTYEQYF
few | TRBD2 | TRBJ2-1 | TRBV10-3 | TGTGCCATCGGAGCGGGAGAAGGTGGCAATGAGCAGTTCTTC | CAIGAGEGGNEQFF
few | - | TRBJ2-6 | TRBV28 | TGTGCCAGCAGTTTATGGGGTAGCGCCTCTGGGGCCAACGTCCTGACTTTC | CASSLWGSASGANVLTF
many | TRBD1 | TRBJ2-5 | TRBV24-1 | TGTGCCACCAGTGCTGGACAGGGGGACGAAGAGACCCAGTACTTC | CATSAGQGDEETQYF
- | - | TRBJ1-2 | TRBV9 | TGTGCCAGCAGCGTAGAGGGTAGAGTTAGGGGCTATGGCTACACCTTC | CASSVEGRVRGYGYTF
few | TRBD1 | TRBJ1-5 | TRBV29-1 | TGCAGCGTACAAACAGGGGGCGATCAGCCCCAGCATTTT | CSVQTGGDQPQHF
few | - | TRBJ1-6 | TRBV19 | TGTGCCAGTAGTATAGAACCGTGGGGTTCACCCCTCCACTTT | CASSIEPWGSPLHF
many | - | TRBJ1-5 | TRBV12-3/TRBV12-4 | TGTGCCAGCAGTATACAGAAAGATAGCAATCAGCCCCAGCATTTT | CASSIQKDSNQPQHF
many | TRBD2 | TRBJ2-5 | TRBV6-5 | TGTGCCAGCAGTTATTCCCGGACTAGCGGGGTGCTGCCCAACCTACAAGAGACCCAGTACTTC | CASSYSRTSGVLPNLQETQYF
few | TRBD1 | TRBJ1-6 | TRBV20-1 | TGCAGTGCTAGAGGGACAGGGGGACAGAGTTCACCCCTCCACTTT | CSARGTGGQSSPLHF
few | - | TRBJ1-1 | TRBV29-1 | TGCAGCGTTGGCTACCTCACGAAAGAAAGCGCTCGGGCTTTCTTT | CSVGYLTKESARAFF
- | - | TRBJ2-3 | TRBV7-9 | TGTGCCAGCAGACGAACTGGGAGCATGGTAGATACGCAGTATTTT | CASRRTGSMVDTQYF
many | - | TRBJ2-7 | TRBV5-1 | TGCGCCAGCAGCTTGGAGAGGGCCACCTCCTACGAGCAGTACTTC | CASSLERATSYEQYF
few | - | TRBJ2-7 | TRBV4-1 | TGCGCCAGCAGCCAGAAGACTGCATCCTACGAGCAGTACTTC | CASSQKTASYEQYF
- | TRBD1 | TRBJ1-1 | TRBV12-5 | TGTGCTAGTGGTTTGGGGGGGGGACAGGGGGCTGAAGCTTTCTTT | CASGLGGGQGAEAFF
- | - | TRBJ2-7 | TRBV7-2 | TGTGCCAGCAGCTGGCCCGGAAGCTACGAGCAGTACTTC | CASSWPGSYEQYF
- | - | TRBJ2-3 | TRBV9 | TGTGCCAGCAGCGTAGGGACTACCGGAATTAGCACAGATACGCAGTATTTT | CASSVGTTGISTDTQYF
many | - | TRBJ2-7 | TRBV3-1 | TGTGCCAGCAGCGACTGGAGGGACTACGAGCAGTACTTC | CASSDWRDYEQYF
once | TRBD2 | TRBJ2-1 | TRBV13 | TGTGCCAGCAGCTCGTATCGTCGGGGGGTCTACAATGAGCAGTTCTTC | CASSSYRRGVYNEQFF